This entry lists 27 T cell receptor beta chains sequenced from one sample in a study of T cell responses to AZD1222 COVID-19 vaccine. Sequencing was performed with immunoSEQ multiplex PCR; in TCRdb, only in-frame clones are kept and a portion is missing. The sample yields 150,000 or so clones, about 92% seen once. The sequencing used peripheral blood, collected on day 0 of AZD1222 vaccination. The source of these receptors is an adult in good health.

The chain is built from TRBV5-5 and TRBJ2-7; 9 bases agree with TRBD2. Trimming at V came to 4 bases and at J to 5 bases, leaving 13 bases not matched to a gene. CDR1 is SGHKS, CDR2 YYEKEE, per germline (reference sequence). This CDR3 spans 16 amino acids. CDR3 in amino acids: CASSIQIAGVSHEQYF. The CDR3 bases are TGTGCCAGCAGCATCCAAATAGCGGGAGTGAGCCACGAGCAGTACTTC. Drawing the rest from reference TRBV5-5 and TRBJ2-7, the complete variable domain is DAGVTQSPTHLIKTRGQQVTLRCSPISGHKSVSWYQQVLGQGPQFIFQYYEKEERGRGNFPDRFSARQFPNYSSELNVNALLLGDSALYLCASSIQIAGVSHEQYFGPGTRLTVT.

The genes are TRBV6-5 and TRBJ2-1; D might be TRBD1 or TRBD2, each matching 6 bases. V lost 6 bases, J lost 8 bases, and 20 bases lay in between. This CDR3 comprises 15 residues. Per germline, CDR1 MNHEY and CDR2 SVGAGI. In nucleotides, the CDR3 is TGTGCCAGCAGCGGCCGTAAGTGGGGGGCAGATGAGCAGTTCTTC. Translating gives CASSGRKWGADEQFF.

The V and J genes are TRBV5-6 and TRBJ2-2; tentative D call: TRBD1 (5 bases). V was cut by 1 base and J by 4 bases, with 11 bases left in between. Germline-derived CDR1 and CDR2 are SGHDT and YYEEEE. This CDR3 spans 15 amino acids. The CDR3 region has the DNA TGTGCCAGCAGCTTGATGACAGAACTCACCGGGGAGCTGTTTTTT. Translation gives CASSLMTELTGELFF.

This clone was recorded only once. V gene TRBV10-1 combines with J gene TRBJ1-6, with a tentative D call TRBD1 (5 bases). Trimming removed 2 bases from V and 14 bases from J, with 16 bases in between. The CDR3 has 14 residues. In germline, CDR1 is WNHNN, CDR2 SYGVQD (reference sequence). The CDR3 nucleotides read TGCGCCAGCAGTGAGCACGGACAAGGGACGGCCCTCCACTTT. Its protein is CASSEHGQGTALHF.

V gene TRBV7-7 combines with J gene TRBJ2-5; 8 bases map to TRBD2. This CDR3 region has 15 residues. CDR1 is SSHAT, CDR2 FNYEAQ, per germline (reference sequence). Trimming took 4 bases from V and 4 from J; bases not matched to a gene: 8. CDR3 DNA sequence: TGTGCCAGCAGCTCCGGTAGAAGCGGGAGAGAGACCCAGTACTTC. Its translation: CASSSGRSGRETQYF.

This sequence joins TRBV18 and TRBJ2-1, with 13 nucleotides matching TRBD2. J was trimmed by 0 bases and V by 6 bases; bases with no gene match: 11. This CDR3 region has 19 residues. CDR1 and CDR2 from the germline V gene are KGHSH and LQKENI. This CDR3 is CASSPFGTSGTISYNEQFF. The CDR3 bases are TGTGCCAGCTCGCCGTTTGGGACTAGCGGGACTATCTCCTACAATGAGCAGTTCTTC.

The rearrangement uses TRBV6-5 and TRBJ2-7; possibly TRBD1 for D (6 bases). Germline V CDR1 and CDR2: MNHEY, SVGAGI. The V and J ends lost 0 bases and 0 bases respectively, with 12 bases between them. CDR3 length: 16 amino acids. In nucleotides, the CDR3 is TGTGCCAGCAGTTACTCGAGCTGGGACATCTCCTACGAGCAGTACTTC. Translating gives CASSYSSWDISYEQYF.

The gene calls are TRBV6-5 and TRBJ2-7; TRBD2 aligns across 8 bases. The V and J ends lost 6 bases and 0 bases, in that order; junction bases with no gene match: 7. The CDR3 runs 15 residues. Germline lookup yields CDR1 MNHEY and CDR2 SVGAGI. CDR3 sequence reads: CASRPGGRGSYEQYF. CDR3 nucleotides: TGTGCCAGCAGGCCGGGGGGGCGGGGCTCCTACGAGCAGTACTTC.

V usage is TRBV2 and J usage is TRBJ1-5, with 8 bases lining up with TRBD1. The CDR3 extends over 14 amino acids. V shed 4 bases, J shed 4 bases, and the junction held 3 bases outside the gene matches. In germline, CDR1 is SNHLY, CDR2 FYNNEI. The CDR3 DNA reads TGTGCCAGCAGTGGGACAGGGTTGAATCAGCCCCAGCATTTT. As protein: CASSGTGLNQPQHF.

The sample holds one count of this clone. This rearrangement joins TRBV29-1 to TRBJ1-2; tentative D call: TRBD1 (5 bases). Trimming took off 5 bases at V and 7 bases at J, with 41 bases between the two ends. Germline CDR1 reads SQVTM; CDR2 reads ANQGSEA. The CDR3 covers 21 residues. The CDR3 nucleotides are TGCAGCGTTACCCCCGCCCGCCAGCAGGGAAAAAACTCACCAGGGCCTCTTGGCTACACCTTC. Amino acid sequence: CSVTPARQQGKNSPGPLGYTF.

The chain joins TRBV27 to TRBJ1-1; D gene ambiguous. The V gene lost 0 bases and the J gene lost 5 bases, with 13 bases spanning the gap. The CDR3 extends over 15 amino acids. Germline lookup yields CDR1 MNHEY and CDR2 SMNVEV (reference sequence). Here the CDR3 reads CASSLSQEGGTEAFF. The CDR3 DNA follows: TGTGCCAGCAGTTTATCGCAGGAGGGAGGGACTGAAGCTTTCTTT.

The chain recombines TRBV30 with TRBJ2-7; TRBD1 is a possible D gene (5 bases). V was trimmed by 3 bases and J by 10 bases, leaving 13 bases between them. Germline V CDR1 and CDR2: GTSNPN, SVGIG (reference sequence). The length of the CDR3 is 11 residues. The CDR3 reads CAWSPGYGQYF. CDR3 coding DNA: TGTGCCTGGAGCCCAGGGTACGGTCAGTACTTC. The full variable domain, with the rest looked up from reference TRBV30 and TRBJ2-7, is SQTIHQWPATLVQPVGSPLSLECTVEGTSNPNLYWYRQAAGRGLQLLFYSVGIGQISSEVPQNLSASRPQDRQFILSSKKLLLSDSGFYLCAWSPGYGQYFGPGTRLTVT.

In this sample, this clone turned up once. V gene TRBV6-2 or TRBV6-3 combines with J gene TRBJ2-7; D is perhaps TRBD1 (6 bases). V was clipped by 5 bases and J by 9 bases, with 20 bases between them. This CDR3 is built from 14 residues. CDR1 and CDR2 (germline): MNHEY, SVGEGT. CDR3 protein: CASSRTGNRALQYF. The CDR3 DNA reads TGTGCCAGCAGTCGTACAGGGAATCGAGCCTTGCAGTACTTC.

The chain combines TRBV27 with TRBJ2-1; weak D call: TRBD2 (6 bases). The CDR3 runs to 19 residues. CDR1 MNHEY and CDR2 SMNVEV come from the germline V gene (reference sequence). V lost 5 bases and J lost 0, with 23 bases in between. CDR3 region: CASSPRWGINSGSYNEQFF. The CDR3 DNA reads TGTGCCAGCAGTCCTCGTTGGGGGATTAATAGCGGCTCCTACAATGAGCAGTTCTTC.

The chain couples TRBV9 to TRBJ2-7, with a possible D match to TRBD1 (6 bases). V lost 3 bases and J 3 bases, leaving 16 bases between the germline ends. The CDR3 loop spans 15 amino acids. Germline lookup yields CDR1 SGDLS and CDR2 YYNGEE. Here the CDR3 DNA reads TGTGCCAGCAGCGGCTTCGGGACAACCGTCTACGAGCAGTACTTC. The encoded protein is CASSGFGTTVYEQYF. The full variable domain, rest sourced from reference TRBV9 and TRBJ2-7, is DSGVTQTPKHLITATGQRVTLRCSPRSGDLSVYWYQQSLDQGLQFLIQYYNGEERAKGNILERFSAQQFPDLHSELNLSSLELGDSALYFCASSGFGTTVYEQYFGPGTRLTVT.

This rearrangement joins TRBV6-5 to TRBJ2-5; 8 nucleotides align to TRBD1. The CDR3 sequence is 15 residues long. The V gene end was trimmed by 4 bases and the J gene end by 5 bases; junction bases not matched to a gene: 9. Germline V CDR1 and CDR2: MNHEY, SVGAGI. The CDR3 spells CASSSWTGRDETQYF. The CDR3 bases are TGTGCCAGCAGTTCCTGGACAGGGCGAGATGAGACCCAGTACTTC.

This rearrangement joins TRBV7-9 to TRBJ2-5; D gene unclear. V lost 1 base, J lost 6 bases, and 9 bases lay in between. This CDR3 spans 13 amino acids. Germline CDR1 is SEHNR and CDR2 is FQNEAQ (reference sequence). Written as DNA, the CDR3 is TGTGCCAGCAGCTTAGATACCGCGAAGACCCAGTACTTC. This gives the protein CASSLDTAKTQYF.

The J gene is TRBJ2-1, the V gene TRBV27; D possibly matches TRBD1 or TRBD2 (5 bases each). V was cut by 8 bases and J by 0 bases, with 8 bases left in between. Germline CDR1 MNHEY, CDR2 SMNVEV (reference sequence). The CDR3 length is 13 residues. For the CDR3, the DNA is TGTGCCAGCGGGGGTAGCTCCTACAATGAGCAGTTCTTC. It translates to CASGGSSYNEQFF.

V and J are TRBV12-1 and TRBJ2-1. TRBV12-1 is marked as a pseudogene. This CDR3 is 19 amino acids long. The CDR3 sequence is CASSTPPDIKASLANEQFF. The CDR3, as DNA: TGTGCCAGCAGCACCCCTCCTGACATTAAAGCGAGTCTCGCCAATGAGCAGTTCTTC.

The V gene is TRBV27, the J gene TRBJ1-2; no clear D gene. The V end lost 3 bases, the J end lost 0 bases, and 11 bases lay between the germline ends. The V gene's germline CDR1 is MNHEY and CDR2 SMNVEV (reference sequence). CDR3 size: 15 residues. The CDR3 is CASSFLSDTNYGYTF. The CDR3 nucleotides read TGTGCCAGCAGTTTTTTGTCAGATACTAACTATGGCTACACCTTC.

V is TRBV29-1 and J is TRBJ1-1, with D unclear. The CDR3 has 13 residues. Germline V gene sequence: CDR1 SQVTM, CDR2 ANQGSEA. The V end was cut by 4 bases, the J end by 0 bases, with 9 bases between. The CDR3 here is CSVGTALNTEAFF. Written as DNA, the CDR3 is TGCAGCGTTGGGACGGCGCTGAACACTGAAGCTTTCTTT.

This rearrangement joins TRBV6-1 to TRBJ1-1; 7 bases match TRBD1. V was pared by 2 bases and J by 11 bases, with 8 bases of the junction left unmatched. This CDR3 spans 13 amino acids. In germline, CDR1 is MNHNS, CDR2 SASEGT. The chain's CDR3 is CASSELEGAGAFF. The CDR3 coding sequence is TGTGCCAGCAGTGAATTGGAGGGGGCAGGGGCTTTCTTT.

CDR3 amino acids: CASSQAARNRLAAYNEQFF. The CDR3 DNA sequence: TGCGCCAGCAGCCAAGCCGCGCGTAATCGACTAGCGGCCTACAATGAGCAGTTCTTC. The rearrangement links TRBV4-1 to TRBJ2-1, with TRBD2 matching 9 bases. This CDR3 is built from 19 residues. With 1 base clipped from V and 2 bases from J, the junction kept 12 bases outside the gene matches. CDR1 and CDR2 (germline): MGHRA, YSYEKL.

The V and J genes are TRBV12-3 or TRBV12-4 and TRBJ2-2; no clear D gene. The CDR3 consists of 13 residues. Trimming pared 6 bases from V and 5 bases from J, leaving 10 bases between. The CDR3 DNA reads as TGTGCCAGCAGAACTTACGGGACCGGGGAGCTGTTTTTT. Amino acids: CASRTYGTGELFF.

CDR3 sequence reads: CASSFRDNQETQYF. The DNA of the CDR3 is TGTGCCAGCAGCTTCCGGGACAACCAAGAGACCCAGTACTTC. The chain is built from TRBV5-6 and TRBJ2-5, with a tentative D call TRBD1 (6 bases). The germline V and J ends were trimmed by 2 bases and 0 bases, with 8 bases remaining between them. From germline, CDR1 is SGHDT and CDR2 YYEEEE. This CDR3 comprises 14 residues.

CDR3 DNA: TGTGCCAGTAGTGCCGAAGTAGCCAAAAACATTCAGTACTTC. This gives the protein CASSAEVAKNIQYF. This chain uses TRBV19 with TRBJ2-4; D ambiguous. Trimming removed 5 bases at V and 0 bases at J, with 8 bases between. The CDR3 is 14 residues long. Germline CDR1 reads LNHDA; CDR2 reads SQIVND (reference sequence).

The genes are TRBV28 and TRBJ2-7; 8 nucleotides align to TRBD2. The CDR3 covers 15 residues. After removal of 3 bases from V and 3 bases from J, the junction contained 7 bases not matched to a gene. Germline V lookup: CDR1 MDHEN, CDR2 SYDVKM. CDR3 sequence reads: CASSFGGGLSYEQYF. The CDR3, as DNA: TGTGCCAGCAGTTTCGGGGGGGGGCTTAGCTACGAGCAGTACTTC.